The entry that follows covers one TCR beta chain sequence. The CDR3 runs to 12 residues. The germline V and J ends were trimmed by 7 bases and 4 bases, with 10 bases remaining between them. These data come from a study of T cell responses to AZD1222 COVID-19 vaccine. Profiling relied on immunoSEQ multiplex PCR, and the TCRdb table lists in-frame clones only, not all of them. Here the sample spans a few hundred thousand clones, 85% to 95% being singletons. The rearrangement links TRBV12-3 or TRBV12-4 to TRBJ1-1; D gene ambiguous. The sample was peripheral blood, taken on day 0 of AZD1222 vaccination. This TCR derives from an adult in good health. CDR3 sequence (DNA): TGTGCCAGCACACAAAGTAGCACTGAAGCTTTCTTT. Translating gives CASTQSSTEAFF.